What follows are 9 T cell receptor beta chains derived from one specimen sequenced in a study of patients and donors after allogeneic stem cell transplantation. TCRdb analysed the RT-PCR reads with MiXCR anew, one entry per CDR3 protein. The sample carries 70,000 to 100,000 distinct CDR3 sequences, roughly 5.1% recorded once. The sample taken for sequencing was blood, either unsorted or a sorted T cell fraction (not recorded which). Receptors originate from a human donor who was either an allogeneic HSCT recipient or a stem cell or donor lymphocyte infusion donor (not recorded which). It is not recorded whose cells these are; they may come from a transplant donor.

This clonotype was counted many times. The chain links TRBV7-2 to TRBJ1-3; the D gene is possibly TRBD1 (6 bases). Trimming shortened V by 4 bases and J by 0 bases, and 10 bases separated the two germline ends. The CDR3 is 15 amino acids. CDR1 is SGHTA and CDR2 is FQGNSA in the germline V gene. CDR3 amino acids: CASSSQGFSGNTIYF. In DNA, the CDR3 is TGTGCCAGCAGCTCACAGGGCTTCTCTGGAAACACCATATATTTT.

This clonotype was counted ten times or more. The rearrangement links TRBV28 to TRBJ2-7, with a weak D call TRBD2 (6 bases). V lost 7 bases and J lost 0, with 13 bases in between. The CDR3 totals 14 residues. CDR1 and CDR2 from the germline V gene are MDHEN and SYDVKM. This CDR3 reads CASITSSASYEQYF. The CDR3 DNA sequence: TGTGCCAGCATAACGTCTAGCGCCTCCTACGAGCAGTACTTC.

This clonotype was detected ten times or more. The J gene is TRBJ2-5, the V gene TRBV25-1; tentative D call: TRBD2 (7 bases). The V end lost 4 bases, the J end lost 5 bases, and 11 bases lay between the germline ends. Germline lookup yields CDR1 MGHDK and CDR2 SYGVNS. The CDR3 sequence is 13 residues long. The chain's CDR3 is CASSVGGLETQYF. Here the CDR3 DNA reads TGTGCCAGCAGTGTGGGGGGGCTGGAGACCCAGTACTTC.

There are a few counts of this clonotype. The V gene is TRBV30, the J gene TRBJ2-1; 7 bases fit TRBD2. The CDR3 loop spans 15 amino acids. Germline CDR1 and CDR2: GTSNPN and SVGIG (reference sequence). Germline trimming cut 3 bases from V and 10 bases from J; bases unmatched to any gene: 15. CDR3 sequence reads: CAWSAGGRRWGEQFF. In DNA, the CDR3 is TGTGCCTGGAGCGCGGGCGGGAGAAGGTGGGGGGAGCAGTTCTTC.

The rearrangement joins TRBV6-5 to TRBJ1-1; D is possibly TRBD1 (5 bases). Germline V gene lookup returns CDR1 MNHEY and CDR2 SVGAGI. The V end lost 2 bases, the J end lost 3 bases, and 13 bases lay between the germline ends. The CDR3 totals 15 residues. The CDR3, as DNA: TGTGCCAGCAGTTACATAGGGGCTACAGACACTGAAGCTTTCTTT. The encoded protein is CASSYIGATDTEAFF.

This clonotype was counted many times. The chain joins TRBV28 to TRBJ2-5; D gene unclear. V gave up 5 bases and J gave up 1 base, with 11 bases separating them. CDR3 size: 14 residues. CDR1 and CDR2 (germline): MDHEN, SYDVKM. This CDR3 reads CASSRLGFQETQYF. The CDR3 DNA reads as TGTGCCAGCAGTCGGCTAGGTTTCCAAGAGACCCAGTACTTC.

This clonotype was found many times. This sequence joins TRBV6-1 and TRBJ2-1; 7 bases line up with TRBD2. CDR1 is MNHNS, CDR2 SASEGT, per germline. The CDR3 extends over 14 amino acids. V lost 6 bases and J lost 10; bases outside the gene matches: 12. CDR3 in amino acids: CASSPSVRGVEQFF. DNA of the CDR3: TGTGCCAGCAGCCCCTCAGTACGGGGGGTAGAGCAGTTCTTC.

In this sample, this clonotype turned up many times. This chain joins TRBV4-1 and TRBJ2-3, with 11 bases fitting TRBD2. Germline assignment: CDR1 MGHRA and CDR2 YSYEKL. The CDR3 sequence is 18 residues long. The ends lost 2 bases at V and 6 bases at J; junction bases unmatched: 13. CDR3 amino acids: CASSQRSGRVYNSDTQYF. DNA for the CDR3: TGCGCCAGCAGCCAACGTAGCGGGAGGGTATATAATTCGGATACGCAGTATTTT.

There are many counts of this clonotype. The chain joins TRBV5-1 to TRBJ2-5; no reliable D call. Deletions cut 2 bases from V and 2 bases from J, with 4 bases between. CDR1 is SGHRS, CDR2 YFSETQ, per germline. This CDR3 comprises 12 residues. The CDR3 bases are TGCGCCAGCAGCTTCAGACAAGAGACCCAGTACTTC. It translates to CASSFRQETQYF.